This TCR beta chain is drawn from a study of response to subunit inactivated influenza vaccine. Broader study findings: Few additional T cells are recruited per seasonal influenza vaccination, authors suggested.

This clonotype was counted ten times or more. What it binds is unknown. TCRdb processed the RT-PCR reads anew with MiXCR; each CDR3 protein has one entry. The sample has about 580,000 distinct CDR3 sequences; 14% are singletons. V was cut by 5 bases and J by 10 bases, with 10 bases left in between. CDR1 is SGHRS, CDR2 YFSETQ, per germline. This CDR3 has 11 residues. The chain employs TRBV5-1 and TRBJ2-1; D is unresolved. The sequence came from a man in his fifties who received an inactivated influenza vaccine. Sequenced material: PBMCs from blood, taken 11 to 12 days after vaccination. The DNA of the CDR3 is TGCGCCAGCAGTTACCGATTAGAGCAGTTCTTC. The encoded protein is CASSYRLEQFF. The variable domain in full, completed from reference TRBV5-1 and TRBJ2-1, reads KAGVTQTPRYLIKTRGQQVTLSCSPISGHRSVSWYQQTPGQGLQFLFEYFSETQRNKGNFPGRFSGRQFSNSRSEMNVSTLELGDSALYLCASSYRLEQFFGPGTRLTVL.